A selection of T cell receptor beta chains follows, all from one sample in a study of cytomegalovirus exposure and HLA in healthy donors. Profiling relied on immunoSEQ multiplex PCR, and the TCRdb table lists in-frame clones only, not all of them. The profile shows roughly 130,000 clones, 80% of them singletons. Source material: PBMCs. Receptors originate from a man aged 35-49 years in good health and CMV-seronegative. Both conserved end residues are part of each CDR3. The D gene is left open where the match is weak. Clone size is shown for a subset of rows, as once, few, many or a class of expanded clone.

j_call	d_call	clone_size	v_call	cdr3_aa	cdr3_nt
TRBJ2-5	TRBD1	-	TRBV29-1	CSVDGTGAETQYF	TGCAGCGTTGACGGGACAGGGGCCGAGACCCAGTACTTC
TRBJ2-3	-	-	TRBV30	CAWSVPRGGGTDTQYF	TGTGCCTGGAGTGTACCCAGGGGTGGGGGCACAGATACGCAGTATTTT
TRBJ2-7	-	-	TRBV19	CASSIQGQTFREQYF	TGTGCCAGTAGTATCCAAGGACAGACCTTTCGGGAGCAGTACTTC
TRBJ2-3	-	-	TRBV25-1	CASSLTTSTDTQYF	TGTGCCAGCAGTTTAACGACTAGCACAGATACGCAGTATTTT
TRBJ1-6	-	-	TRBV7-2	CASSLARQGGDSPLHF	TGTGCCAGCAGCTTAGCGCGGCAGGGTGGGGATTCACCCCTCCACTTT
TRBJ1-4	-	-	TRBV5-1	CASSWRGPSEKLFF	TGCGCCAGCAGCTGGAGGGGCCCTAGTGAAAAACTGTTTTTT
TRBJ2-7	-	-	TRBV7-9	CASSSLQVVTGEQYF	TGTGCCAGCAGCTCGTTACAGGTTGTAACCGGGGAGCAGTACTTC
TRBJ2-1	TRBD2	-	TRBV5-4	CASSLGTSGRNEQFF	TGTGCCAGCAGCCTCGGGACTAGCGGGAGAAATGAGCAGTTCTTC
TRBJ2-1	TRBD2	-	TRBV5-1	CASSLSPTSGGSGNEQFF	TGCGCCAGCAGCCTATCCCCGACTAGCGGGGGTTCGGGCAATGAGCAGTTCTTC
TRBJ2-5	TRBD2	few	TRBV7-9	CASSNGLGQETQYF	TGTGCCAGCAGCAACGGACTAGGGCAAGAGACCCAGTACTTC
TRBJ2-7	-	-	TRBV7-9	CASSPGIPLGYEQYF	TGTGCCAGCAGCCCCGGGATCCCGTTGGGATACGAGCAGTACTTC
TRBJ2-7	TRBD2	-	TRBV29-1	CSASGQYEQYF	TGCAGCGCTAGCGGCCAGTACGAGCAGTACTTC
TRBJ2-5	TRBD2	-	TRBV2	CASSGGTSGIQETQYF	TGTGCCAGCTCCGGGGGGACTAGCGGGATCCAAGAGACCCAGTACTTC
TRBJ2-7	TRBD1	-	TRBV6-1	CASSAQGQDSYEQYF	TGTGCCAGCAGTGCCCAAGGACAGGACTCCTACGAGCAGTACTTC
TRBJ2-7	TRBD2	-	TRBV7-2	CASSHVTPGLGEQYF	TGTGCCAGCAGCCACGTTACCCCGGGACTAGGCGAGCAGTACTTC
TRBJ1-1	-	-	TRBV19	CASIGDLSSEAFF	TGTGCCAGTATTGGGGACTTAAGCTCTGAAGCTTTCTTT